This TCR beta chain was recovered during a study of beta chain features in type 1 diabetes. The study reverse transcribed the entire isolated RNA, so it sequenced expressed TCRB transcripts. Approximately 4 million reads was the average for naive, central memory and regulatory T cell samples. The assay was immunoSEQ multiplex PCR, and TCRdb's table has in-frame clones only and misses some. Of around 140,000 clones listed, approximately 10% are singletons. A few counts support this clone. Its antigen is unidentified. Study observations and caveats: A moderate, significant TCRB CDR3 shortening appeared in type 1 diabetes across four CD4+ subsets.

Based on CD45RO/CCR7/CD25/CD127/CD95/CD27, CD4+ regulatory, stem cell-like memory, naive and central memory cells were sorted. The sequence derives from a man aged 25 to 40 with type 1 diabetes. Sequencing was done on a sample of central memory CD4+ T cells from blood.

This CDR3 reads CASSSPGIGFYEQYF. CDR3 coding DNA: TGTGCCAGCAGCTCCCCGGGGATAGGGTTCTACGAGCAGTACTTC. This chain links TRBV7-2 with TRBJ2-7; weak D call: TRBD2 (5 bases). V gave up 4 bases and J gave up 3 bases, with 16 bases separating them. The CDR3 sequence is 15 residues long. Per germline, CDR1 SGHTA and CDR2 FQGNSA.